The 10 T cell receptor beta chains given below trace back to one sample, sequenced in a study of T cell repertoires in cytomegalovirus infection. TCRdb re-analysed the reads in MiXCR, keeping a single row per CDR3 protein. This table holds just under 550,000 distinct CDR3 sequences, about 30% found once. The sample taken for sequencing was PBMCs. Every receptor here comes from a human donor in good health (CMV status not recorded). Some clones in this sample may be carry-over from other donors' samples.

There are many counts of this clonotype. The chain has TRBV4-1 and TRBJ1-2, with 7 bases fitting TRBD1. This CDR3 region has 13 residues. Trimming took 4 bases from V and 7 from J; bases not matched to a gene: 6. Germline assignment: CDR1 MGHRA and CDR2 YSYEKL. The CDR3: CASSPRQGSGYTF. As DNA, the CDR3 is TGCGCCAGCAGCCCGCGACAGGGCTCTGGCTACACCTTC.

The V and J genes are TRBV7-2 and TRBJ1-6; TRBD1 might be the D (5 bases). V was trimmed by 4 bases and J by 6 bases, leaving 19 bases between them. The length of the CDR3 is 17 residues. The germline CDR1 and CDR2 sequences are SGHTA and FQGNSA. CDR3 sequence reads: CASSSRFVGDLNSPLHF. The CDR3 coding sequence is TGTGCCAGCAGCTCCCGGTTCGTAGGGGACCTTAATTCACCCCTCCACTTT. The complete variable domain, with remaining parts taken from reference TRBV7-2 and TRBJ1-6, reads GAGVSQSPSNKVTEKGKDVELRCDPISGHTALYWYRQSLGQGLEFLIYFQGNSAPDKSGLPSDRFSAERTGGSVSTLTIQRTQQEDSAVYLCASSSRFVGDLNSPLHFGNGTRLTVT.

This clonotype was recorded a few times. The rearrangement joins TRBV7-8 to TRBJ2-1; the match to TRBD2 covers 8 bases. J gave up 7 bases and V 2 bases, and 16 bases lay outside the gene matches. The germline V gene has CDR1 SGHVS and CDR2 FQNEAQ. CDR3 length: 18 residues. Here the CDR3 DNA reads TGTGCCAGCAGCTTACGCCCCGGGGTAGCGGGATATTTGAATGAGCAGTTCTTC. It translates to CASSLRPGVAGYLNEQFF.

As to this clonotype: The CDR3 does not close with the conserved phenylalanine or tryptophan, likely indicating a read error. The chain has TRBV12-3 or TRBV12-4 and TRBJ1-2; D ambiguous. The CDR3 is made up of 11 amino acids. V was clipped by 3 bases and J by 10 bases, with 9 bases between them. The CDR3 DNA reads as TGTGCCAGCAGTTTGAAGCGCCCCTACACCCTC. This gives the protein CASSLKRPYTL.

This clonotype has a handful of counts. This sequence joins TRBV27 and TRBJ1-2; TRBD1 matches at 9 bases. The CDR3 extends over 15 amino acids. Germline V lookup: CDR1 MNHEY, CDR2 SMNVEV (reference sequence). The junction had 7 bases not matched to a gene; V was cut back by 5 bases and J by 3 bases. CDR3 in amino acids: CASSPTGGADYGYTF. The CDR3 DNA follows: TGTGCCAGCAGTCCCACAGGGGGCGCCGACTATGGCTACACCTTC.

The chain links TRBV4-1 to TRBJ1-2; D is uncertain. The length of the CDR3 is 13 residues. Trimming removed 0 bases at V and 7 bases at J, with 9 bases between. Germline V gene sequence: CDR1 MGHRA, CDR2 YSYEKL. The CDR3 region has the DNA TGCGCCAGCAGCCAAGAGTCTCTAGGTGGCTACACCTTC. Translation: CASSQESLGGYTF.

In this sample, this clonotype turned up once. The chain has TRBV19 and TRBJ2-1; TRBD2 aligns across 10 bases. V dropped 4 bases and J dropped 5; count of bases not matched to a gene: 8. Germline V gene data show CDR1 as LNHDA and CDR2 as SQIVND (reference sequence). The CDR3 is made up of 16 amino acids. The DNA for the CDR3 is TGTGCCAGTAGTAAATCCGGGACTAGCGCCAACAATGAGCAGTTCTTC. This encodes CASSKSGTSANNEQFF.

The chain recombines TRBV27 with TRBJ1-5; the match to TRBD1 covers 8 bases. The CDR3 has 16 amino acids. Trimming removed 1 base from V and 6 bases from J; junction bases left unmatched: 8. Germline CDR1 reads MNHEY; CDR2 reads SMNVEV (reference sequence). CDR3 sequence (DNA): TGTGCCAGCAGTTTATTAGGACAGGGTATGGGTCAGCCCCAGCATTTT. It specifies CASSLLGQGMGQPQHF.

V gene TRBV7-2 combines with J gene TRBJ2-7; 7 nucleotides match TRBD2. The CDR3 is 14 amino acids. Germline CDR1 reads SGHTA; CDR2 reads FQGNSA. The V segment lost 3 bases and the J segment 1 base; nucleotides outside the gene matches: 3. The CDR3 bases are TGTGCCAGCAGCTTTACTAGCGCTTCCTACGAGCAGTACTTC. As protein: CASSFTSASYEQYF.

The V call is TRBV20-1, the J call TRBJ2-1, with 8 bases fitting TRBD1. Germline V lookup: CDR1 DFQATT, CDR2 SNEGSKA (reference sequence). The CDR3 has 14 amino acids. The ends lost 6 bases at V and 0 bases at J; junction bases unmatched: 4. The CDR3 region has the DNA TGCAGTGCCGACAGGGGAAGCTCCTACAATGAGCAGTTCTTC. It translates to CSADRGSSYNEQFF.